One sample yielded the 25 T cell receptor beta chains listed below, sequenced in a study of regulatory T cells in long-lasting Graves disease. As for time point: persistent/refractory GD, antithyroid drugs over 5 years with positive TRAb. PBMC-derived RNA was used for the TCR library. Construction of TCR beta libraries relied on iRepertoire HTBI primers and on Arm-PCR targeting CDR3 regions. TCRdb processed the multiplex PCR reads anew with MiXCR; each CDR3 protein has one entry. The sample records more than 350,000 distinct CDR3 sequences, 21% being singletons. The source was peripheral blood mononuclear cells (PBMCs), collected when the disease was refractory, from a patient treated with antithyroid drugs. The source of these receptors is a female donor with Graves disease.

This clonotype has at least ten counts. The chain combines TRBV2 with TRBJ2-7; D is possibly TRBD1 or TRBD2 (5 bases each). Germline V gene data show CDR1 as SNHLY and CDR2 as FYNNEI. The CDR3 extends over 15 amino acids. Trimming shortened V by 5 bases and J by 0 bases, and 14 bases separated the two germline ends. CDR3 region: CASSRLWDDSYEQYF. The CDR3, as DNA: TGTGCCAGCAGTCGACTTTGGGACGACTCCTACGAGCAGTACTTC.

This clonotype has at least ten counts. The chain is built from TRBV7-2 and TRBJ2-1; no definite D call. Trimming removed 1 base from V and 5 bases from J, with 9 bases in between. The CDR3 runs to 14 residues. The V gene's germline CDR1 is SGHTA and CDR2 FQGNSA. The CDR3 nucleotides read TGTGCCAGCAGCTTAGTTGGCGGAAACAATGAGCAGTTCTTC. Translating it yields CASSLVGGNNEQFF.

This clonotype was observed many times. CDR3 region: CAISGSSHEQYF. The CDR3 bases are TGTGCCATCAGTGGGTCCTCGCACGAGCAGTACTTC. The chain uses TRBV10-3 and TRBJ2-7; unclear D gene. There are 12 residues in the CDR3. Trimming stripped 4 bases from V and 5 bases from J, with 9 bases between. In germline, CDR1 is ENHRY, CDR2 SYGVKD.

This chain joins TRBV18 and TRBJ1-2, with 8 bases lining up with TRBD1. After removal of 4 bases from V and 7 bases from J, the junction contained 5 bases not matched to a gene. The CDR3 spans 13 residues. Germline values: CDR1 KGHSH, CDR2 LQKENI. Here the CDR3 DNA reads TGTGCCAGCTCACAGGACAGGGCGAGTGGCTACACCTTC. Translated, it gives CASSQDRASGYTF.

This clonotype was observed a few times. The chain couples TRBV18 to TRBJ1-1; D not resolved. CDR3 length: 20 residues. Germline V gene sequence: CDR1 KGHSH, CDR2 LQKENI. V lost 3 bases and J lost 2, with 28 bases in between. CDR3 amino acids: CASSPILASWLDTENTEAFF. CDR3 DNA sequence: TGTGCCAGCTCACCGATACTTGCCTCCTGGCTCGACACTGAAAACACTGAAGCTTTCTTT.

This clonotype was counted ten times or more. The chain joins TRBV28 to TRBJ1-4; D ambiguous. CDR3 length: 11 residues. Per the germline V gene, CDR1 is MDHEN and CDR2 is SYDVKM. The V gene lost 11 bases and the J gene lost 6 bases, with 10 bases spanning the gap. The CDR3 spells CAVRADEKLFF. For the CDR3, the DNA is TGTGCCGTCCGGGCAGATGAAAAACTGTTTTTT.

This sequence joins TRBV20-1 and TRBJ2-2; no firm D call. This CDR3 is 15 amino acids long. The germline V gene has CDR1 DFQATT and CDR2 SNEGSKA (reference sequence). The ends were cut back, 3 bases at V and 0 bases at J, with 11 bases in the middle. The CDR3 sequence is CSARMRASNTGELFF. The CDR3 DNA is TGCAGTGCTAGGATGCGCGCGTCGAACACCGGGGAGCTGTTTTTT.

At least ten counts were recorded for this clonotype. This chain joins TRBV20-1 and TRBJ2-7; 7 bases match TRBD2. Per germline, CDR1 DFQATT and CDR2 SNEGSKA (reference sequence). V lost 1 base and J lost 3; bases outside the gene matches: 3. The length of the CDR3 is 13 residues. This chain's CDR3 is CSARAGGYYEQYF. Written as DNA, the CDR3 is TGCAGTGCTAGAGCGGGGGGATACTACGAGCAGTACTTC.

J is TRBJ2-5 and V is TRBV7-9; D possibly corresponds to TRBD2 (7 bases). V was clipped by 3 bases and J by 7 bases, with 15 bases between them. The CDR3 runs to 14 residues. CDR1 and CDR2 (germline): SEHNR, FQNEAQ (reference sequence). In nucleotides, the CDR3 is TGTGCCAGCAGCTTGGGGGGGGCGCAGCCGACCCAGTACTTC. This codes for CASSLGGAQPTQYF.

The CDR3 DNA reads as TGTGCCAGCACCGGAATCGGGCATCACGCGAACACCGGGGAGCTGTTTTTT. Its protein is CASTGIGHHANTGELFF. J is TRBJ2-2 and V is TRBV27; D is ambiguous. The CDR3 is made up of 17 amino acids. The V gene's germline CDR1 is MNHEY and CDR2 SMNVEV (reference sequence). V gave up 7 bases and J gave up 0 bases, with 18 bases separating them.

The rearrangement joins TRBV28 to TRBJ2-3; TRBD1 matches at 7 bases. The junction had 14 bases not matched to a gene; V was cut back by 7 bases and J by 4 bases. Per the germline V gene, CDR1 is MDHEN and CDR2 is SYDVKM. The CDR3 spans 16 residues. The chain's CDR3 is CASKIGGGYVSDTQYF. The CDR3 DNA sequence: TGTGCCAGCAAAATAGGGGGCGGGTATGTCTCAGATACGCAGTATTTT. Drawing the rest from reference TRBV28 and TRBJ2-3, the complete variable domain is DVKVTQSSRYLVKRTGEKVFLECVQDMDHENMFWYRQDPGLGLRLIYFSYDVKMKEKGDIPEGYSVSREKKERFSLILESASTNQTSMYLCASKIGGGYVSDTQYFGPGTRLTVL.

This clonotype was observed at least ten times. V is TRBV6-1 and J is TRBJ1-2, with a possible D match to TRBD1 (5 bases). Deletions cut 3 bases from V and 2 bases from J, with 7 bases between. This CDR3 has 13 residues. Per the germline V gene, CDR1 is MNHNS and CDR2 is SASEGT. CDR3 nucleotide sequence: TGTGCCAGCAGTGACGGGACGAACTATGGCTACACCTTC. Translated: CASSDGTNYGYTF.

In this sample, this clonotype turned up a few times. The chain combines TRBV20-1 with TRBJ2-5; no clear D gene. This CDR3 region has 12 residues. The V end was cut by 4 bases, the J end by 5 bases, with 11 bases between. The germline V gene has CDR1 DFQATT and CDR2 SNEGSKA (reference sequence). CDR3 sequence reads: CSAMDASETQYF. The CDR3 region has the DNA TGCAGTGCTATGGACGCTTCGGAGACCCAGTACTTC.

This clonotype has ten or more counts. The chain couples TRBV9 to TRBJ1-1; tentatively, D is TRBD1 (6 bases). The germline CDR1 and CDR2 sequences are SGDLS and YYNGEE. The CDR3 loop spans 15 amino acids. Trimming took 0 bases from V and 5 from J, leaving 14 bases between them. CDR3 DNA sequence: TGTGCCAGCAGCGTAGGTCCGGGGGGCGCGACTGAAGCTTTCTTT. This translates into CASSVGPGGATEAFF.

The CDR3 protein is CASSKAASSYNSPLHF. CDR3 DNA: TGTGCCAGTTCCAAAGCGGCTAGCTCCTATAATTCACCCCTCCACTTT. The chain is built from TRBV19 and TRBJ1-6; the D is unclear. The V gene lost 8 bases and the J gene lost 0 bases, with 14 bases spanning the gap. From germline, CDR1 is LNHDA and CDR2 SQIVND (reference sequence). There are 16 residues in the CDR3.

This clonotype appeared many times. This rearrangement joins TRBV2 to TRBJ1-5; 10 bases are shared with TRBD1. V trimming: 6 bases; J trimming: 2 bases; junction bases outside the gene matches: 4. This CDR3 region has 15 residues. CDR1 is SNHLY, CDR2 FYNNEI, per germline. The CDR3 DNA is TGTGCCAGCAGAAGGGACAGGGGTGGCAATCAGCCCCAGCATTTT. It encodes CASRRDRGGNQPQHF.

This rearrangement joins TRBV5-5 to TRBJ2-2; D might be TRBD1 (6 bases). The CDR3 spans 13 residues. The V end lost 5 bases, the J end lost 6 bases, and 11 bases lay between the germline ends. The V gene's germline CDR1 is SGHKS and CDR2 YYEKEE (reference sequence). DNA of the CDR3: TGTGCCAGCAGAAATACAGGGTCCGGGGAGCTGTTTTTT. This codes for CASRNTGSGELFF.

The sample holds a few counts of this clonotype. V gene TRBV27 combines with J gene TRBJ1-1, with D tentatively TRBD1 (5 bases). With 5 bases removed from V and 5 bases from J, the gap between germline ends came to 15 bases. Germline CDR1 and CDR2: MNHEY and SMNVEV (reference sequence). The CDR3 covers 14 residues. As DNA, the CDR3 is TGTGCCAGCAGTCGGATACAGGAGGGGACTGAAGCTTTCTTT. Amino acids: CASSRIQEGTEAFF.

This clonotype was seen a handful of times. The chain couples TRBV20-1 to TRBJ1-5, with TRBD1 identical over 7 bases. Germline CDR1 is DFQATT and CDR2 is SNEGSKA (reference sequence). The CDR3 extends over 14 amino acids. The junction had 1 base not matched to a gene; V was cut back by 0 bases and J by 2 bases. Here the CDR3 DNA reads TGCAGTGCTAGAGATACAGGGGGCAATCAGCCCCAGCATTTT. Its translation is CSARDTGGNQPQHF.

This chain links TRBV30 with TRBJ1-1; 7 bases are a match to TRBD1. Germline CDR1 and CDR2: GTSNPN and SVGIG (reference sequence). The CDR3 length is 14 residues. The V gene end was trimmed by 3 bases and the J gene end by 0 bases; junction bases not matched to a gene: 4. CDR3 sequence reads: CAWRAGQLNTEAFF. The CDR3 bases are TGTGCCTGGAGAGCGGGACAGTTGAACACTGAAGCTTTCTTT.

The chain has TRBV7-9 and TRBJ2-1; the D gene is possibly TRBD2 (5 bases). This CDR3 is built from 13 residues. In germline, CDR1 is SEHNR, CDR2 FQNEAQ (reference sequence). The V end lost 4 bases, the J end lost 4 bases, and 8 bases lay between the germline ends. The DNA for the CDR3 is TGTGCCAGCAGCTACCTAGCTTACAATGAGCAGTTCTTC. Protein product: CASSYLAYNEQFF.

This chain joins TRBV20-1 and TRBJ2-7, with 8 nucleotides matching TRBD2. This CDR3 spans 15 amino acids. The germline CDR1 and CDR2 sequences are DFQATT and SNEGSKA (reference sequence). Trimming removed 0 bases from V and 2 bases from J; junction bases left unmatched: 6. Written as DNA, the CDR3 is TGCAGTGCTAGAGACCCTAGCGGGCCCCCCTACGAGCAGTACTTC. It specifies CSARDPSGPPYEQYF.

This clonotype was found many times. The chain recombines TRBV13 with TRBJ1-2; tentatively, D is TRBD1 (6 bases). Trimming left V 5 bases short and J 0 bases short, with 13 bases between. The CDR3 is 15 residues long. Germline V gene data show CDR1 as PRHDT and CDR2 as FYEKMQ (reference sequence). CDR3 sequence: CASSPYRVANYGYTF. CDR3 sequence (DNA): TGTGCCAGCAGCCCGTACAGGGTAGCTAACTATGGCTACACCTTC.

This clonotype was seen only a few times. A junction boundary mismatches the germline segment, possibly from a read error. The genes are TRBV15 and TRBJ2-5; 9 bases line up with TRBD1. The CDR3 runs 21 residues. Germline V gene sequence: CDR1 LNHNV, CDR2 YYDKDF (reference sequence). The CDR3 here is CATSRDSGPPGQGLYQETRYF. The CDR3, as DNA: TGTGCCACCAGCAGAGATTCGGGTCCTCCGGGACAGGGCCTCTACCAAGAGACCCGGTACTTC. The variable domain in full, completed from reference TRBV15 and TRBJ2-5, reads DAMVIQNPRYQVTQFGKPVTLSCSQTLNHNVMYWYQQKSSQAPKLLFHYYDKDFNNEADTPDNFQSRRPNTSFCFLDIRSPGLGDTAMYLCATSRDSGPPGQGLYQETRYFGPGTRLLVL.

In its sample, this clonotype was seen many times. The J gene is TRBJ1-2, the V gene TRBV2; TRBD1 matches at 10 bases. V shed 4 bases and J 4 bases; nucleotides not matched to a gene: 3. Germline CDR1 SNHLY, CDR2 FYNNEI. This CDR3 spans 14 amino acids. This CDR3 reads CASSGDRGGYGYTF. In nucleotides, the CDR3 is TGTGCCAGCAGTGGGGACAGGGGCGGCTATGGCTACACCTTC.